Below, one T cell receptor beta chain is given with its context. Its antigen is unknown. This record comes from a study of shared clonotypes between healthy human individuals. The genomic DNA of each subset was split evenly across several immunoSEQ plates. TCRdb keeps only in-frame clones here, not all; method: immunoSEQ multiplex PCR. Among roughly 1 million clones listed, about 75% were seen once. Trimming took 2 bases from V and 3 from J, leaving 15 bases between them. The CDR3 sequence is 16 residues long. CDR1 and CDR2 (germline): SGDLS, YYNGEE. Overall study findings and caveats: Generation probability values for non-shared clonotypes were lower than those for clonotypes shared by all four donors. Naive CD4 clonotypes overlapped across a handful of donors at approximately 5%.

The sequenced sample consisted of memory CD4+ T cells sorted from blood. Documented subset: CD45RA-negative fraction. The sequence was collected from a young man in good health. The genes are TRBV9 and TRBJ2-1; D is ambiguous. The CDR3 is CASSVRQFSGYNEQFF. The CDR3 bases are TGTGCCAGCAGCGTCCGACAATTCTCTGGCTACAATGAGCAGTTCTTC.